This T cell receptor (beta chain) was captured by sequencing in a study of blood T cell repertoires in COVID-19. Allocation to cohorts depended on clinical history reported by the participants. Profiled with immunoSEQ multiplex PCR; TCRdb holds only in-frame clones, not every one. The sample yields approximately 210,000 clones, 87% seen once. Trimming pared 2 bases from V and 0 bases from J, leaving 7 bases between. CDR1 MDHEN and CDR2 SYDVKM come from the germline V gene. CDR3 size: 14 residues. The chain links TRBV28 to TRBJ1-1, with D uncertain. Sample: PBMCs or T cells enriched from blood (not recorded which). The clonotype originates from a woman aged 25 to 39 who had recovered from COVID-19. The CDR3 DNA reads TGTGCCAGCAGTTTAAGAGATCTGAACACTGAAGCTTTCTTT. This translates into CASSLRDLNTEAFF.